Presented here are 30 T cell receptor beta chains from one specimen sequenced in a study of T cells after yellow fever vaccination. Each CDR3 protein is one row after TCRdb ran MiXCR on the 5' RACE reads. The table records hundreds of thousands of distinct CDR3 sequences, over 15% of them present only once. The material was PBMCs, obtained 15 days after the yellow fever booster vaccination. The origin of the receptors is a man younger than 40 who received the YFV17D yellow fever vaccine.

The chain couples TRBV7-2 to TRBJ1-5, with D perhaps TRBD1 (5 bases). In germline, CDR1 is SGHTA, CDR2 FQGNSA. V gave up 5 bases and J gave up 9 bases, with 11 bases separating them. The CDR3 extends over 12 amino acids. The CDR3 coding sequence is TGTGCCAGCAGCCCGCAGGGTCTGCCCCAGCATTTT. Protein product: CASSPQGLPQHF.

This clonotype was seen a few times. The V gene is TRBV9, the J gene TRBJ2-1; 8 bases are shared with TRBD1. The germline V gene encodes CDR1 SGDLS and CDR2 YYNGEE. The V and J ends lost 4 bases and 6 bases, in that order; junction bases with no gene match: 6. This CDR3 is built from 14 residues. CDR3 amino acids: CASSWDRMVNEQFF. The CDR3 coding sequence is TGTGCCAGCAGCTGGGACAGGATGGTCAATGAGCAGTTCTTC.

In this sample, this clonotype turned up a few times. The genes are TRBV5-4 and TRBJ2-5; 10 nucleotides match TRBD1. Germline V gene data show CDR1 as SGHNT and CDR2 as YYREEE (reference sequence). V shed 4 bases and J 2 bases; nucleotides not matched to a gene: 8. There are 16 residues in the CDR3. The CDR3 region is CASSPRTGGTQETQYF. In DNA, the CDR3 is TGTGCCAGCAGCCCTAGGACAGGGGGGACTCAAGAGACCCAGTACTTC. Full variable domain (rest looked up from reference TRBV5-4 and TRBJ2-5): ETGVTQSPTHLIKTRGQQVTLRCSSQSGHNTVSWYQQALGQGPQFIFQYYREEENGRGNFPPRFSGLQFPNYSSELNVNALELDDSALYLCASSPRTGGTQETQYFGPGTRLLVL.

The V and J genes are TRBV5-1 and TRBJ2-1; D might be TRBD2 (6 bases). The germline V gene has CDR1 SGHRS and CDR2 YFSETQ. The CDR3 loop spans 19 amino acids. The V end was cut by 0 bases, the J end by 1 base, with 20 bases between. The chain's CDR3 is CASSLVPAGGLGSYNEQFF. As DNA, the CDR3 is TGCGCCAGCAGCTTGGTCCCAGCGGGCGGACTGGGATCCTACAATGAGCAGTTCTTC.

This sequence joins TRBV30 and TRBJ2-3; D is undetermined. Trimming took off 5 bases at V and 0 bases at J, with 12 bases between the two ends. The CDR3 length is 14 residues. In germline, CDR1 is GTSNPN, CDR2 SVGIG (reference sequence). The CDR3, as DNA: TGTGCCTGGGGATCCGTGCGGAGCACAGATACGCAGTATTTT. The encoded protein is CAWGSVRSTDTQYF.

As to this clonotype: At one of its ends the junction is not consistent with the germline gene, which may arise from a read error. This chain uses TRBV20-1 with TRBJ2-7; no reliable D call. CDR1 is DFQATT, CDR2 SNEGSKA, per germline (reference sequence). The CDR3 totals 13 residues. The CDR3 region is CSATPGPTYKQYF. The CDR3 coding sequence is TGCAGTGCGACACCGGGCCCTACCTACAAGCAGTACTTC.

V is TRBV7-2 and J is TRBJ2-4, with unresolved D. The CDR3 consists of 16 residues. V lost 1 base and J 0 bases, leaving 10 bases between the germline ends. The germline V gene encodes CDR1 SGHTA and CDR2 FQGNSA. Here the CDR3 DNA reads TGTGCCAGCAGCTTAGGAGGTGGCTTAGCCAAAAACATTCAGTACTTC. This codes for CASSLGGGLAKNIQYF.

This clonotype occurred a few times. The chain uses TRBV5-1 and TRBJ2-1; TRBD2 aligns across 10 bases. V gave up 0 bases and J gave up 1 base; unmatched junction bases: 4. Germline CDR1 is SGHRS and CDR2 is YFSETQ. The CDR3 spans 17 residues. The CDR3 reads CASSLVSSGGSYNEQFF. The CDR3 coding sequence is TGCGCCAGCAGCTTGGTCTCTAGCGGGGGATCCTACAATGAGCAGTTCTTC.

The CDR3 loop reads CASNPYLYTDTQYF. The CDR3 DNA reads as TGTGCCAGTAATCCATACCTATACACAGATACGCAGTATTTT. The rearrangement links TRBV19 to TRBJ2-3; D is uncertain. CDR1 is LNHDA and CDR2 is SQIVND in the germline V gene (reference sequence). The CDR3 has 14 residues. V lost 7 bases, J lost 2 bases, and 13 bases lay in between.

J is TRBJ1-3 and V is TRBV30; D gene uncertain. The CDR3 runs to 14 residues. The germline CDR1 and CDR2 sequences are GTSNPN and SVGIG (reference sequence). Trimming cost V 4 bases and J 0 bases, with 10 bases left between them. The CDR3 loop is CAWMRVGSGNTIYF. CDR3 in DNA: TGTGCCTGGATGCGGGTGGGCTCTGGAAACACCATATATTTT.

The rearrangement uses TRBV12-3 or TRBV12-4 and TRBJ2-2; maybe TRBD1 (6 bases). This CDR3 has 15 residues. V lost 7 bases and J lost 7, with 19 bases in between. CDR3 sequence reads: CASKPMGQDGGELFF. CDR3 DNA sequence: TGTGCCAGCAAACCTATGGGACAAGACGGCGGGGAGCTGTTTTTT.

The chain links TRBV29-1 to TRBJ1-2; D not certain. Germline V CDR1 and CDR2: SQVTM, ANQGSEA. Deletions cut 4 bases from V and 0 bases from J, with 12 bases between. The CDR3 totals 14 residues. The CDR3 protein is CSVALGGPNYGYTF. DNA for the CDR3: TGCAGCGTTGCATTGGGTGGGCCTAACTATGGCTACACCTTC.

The V and J genes are TRBV5-1 and TRBJ2-1; TRBD2 matches 8 bases. There are 16 residues in the CDR3. The germline V gene encodes CDR1 SGHRS and CDR2 YFSETQ. Germline trimming cut 1 base from V and 5 bases from J; bases unmatched to any gene: 8. CDR3 loop: CASSLFLSGDNNEQFF. The DNA for the CDR3 is TGCGCCAGCAGCTTGTTTCTTAGCGGGGACAACAATGAGCAGTTCTTC. Using reference TRBV5-1 and TRBJ2-1 for the parts outside the CDR3, the full variable domain is KAGVTQTPRYLIKTRGQQVTLSCSPISGHRSVSWYQQTPGQGLQFLFEYFSETQRNKGNFPGRFSGRQFSNSRSEMNVSTLELGDSALYLCASSLFLSGDNNEQFFGPGTRLTVL.

The sample holds many counts of this clonotype. The chain combines TRBV27 with TRBJ2-7; 7 nucleotides align to TRBD1. The germline CDR1 and CDR2 sequences are MNHEY and SMNVEV (reference sequence). The V segment lost 9 bases and the J segment 3 bases; nucleotides outside the gene matches: 8. There are 13 residues in the CDR3. The chain's CDR3 is CASTGGQRYEQYF. CDR3 DNA sequence: TGTGCCAGTACTGGGGGACAGCGCTACGAGCAGTACTTC.

V usage is TRBV7-9 and J usage is TRBJ2-1, with D perhaps matching TRBD1 or TRBD2 (6 bases each). Trimming took 7 bases from V and 8 from J, leaving 15 bases between them. CDR1 is SEHNR and CDR2 is FQNEAQ in the germline V gene (reference sequence). This CDR3 is built from 13 residues. The CDR3 DNA follows: TGTGCCAGCACCGGAGGGGGAGGCCATGAGCAGTTCTTC. This translates into CASTGGGGHEQFF.

This clonotype was recorded a few times. The J gene is TRBJ2-2, the V gene TRBV10-3; TRBD1 might be the D (6 bases). Trimming took 6 bases from V and 6 from J, leaving 14 bases between them. Germline loops: CDR1 ENHRY, CDR2 SYGVKD. The CDR3 spans 14 residues. The CDR3 bases are TGTGCCATCAGGGACACAGGGTGGGCCGGGGAGCTGTTTTTT. It specifies CAIRDTGWAGELFF.

This clonotype has a handful of counts. The chain has TRBV23-1 and TRBJ2-7, with 12 positions matching TRBD1. TRBV23-1 falls under the ORF class, with uncertain function. Trimming took 10 bases from V and 11 from J; bases not matched to a gene: 15. The CDR3 runs to 14 residues. The DNA of the CDR3 is TGCGCCACCTCAAACCGGGACAGGGGGCCTCCGGAGTACTTC. Protein sequence: CATSNRDRGPPEYF.

The chain links TRBV5-1 to TRBJ2-6; no clear D gene. CDR1 and CDR2 (germline): SGHRS, YFSETQ. CDR3 size: 14 residues. Trimming took off 1 base at V and 3 bases at J, with 5 bases between the two ends. The CDR3 loop reads CASSLWSGANVLTF. The CDR3 DNA sequence: TGCGCCAGCAGCTTGTGGAGTGGGGCCAACGTCCTGACTTTC.

This clonotype occurred a few times. This chain joins TRBV5-1 and TRBJ2-7, with D possibly being TRBD1 or TRBD2 (5 bases each). Germline CDR1 SGHRS, CDR2 YFSETQ. The CDR3 has 14 residues. V was pared by 4 bases and J by 0 bases, with 11 bases between. Here the CDR3 reads CASSGGPPSYEQYF. The CDR3 coding sequence is TGCGCCAGCAGCGGGGGACCGCCCTCCTACGAGCAGTACTTC.

This sequence joins TRBV7-8 and TRBJ2-1, with 7 bases that match TRBD2. In germline, CDR1 is SGHVS, CDR2 FQNEAQ. The CDR3 contains 16 residues. After removal of 5 bases from V and 10 bases from J, the junction contained 17 bases not matched to a gene. The CDR3 nucleotides read TGTGCCAGCAGCCTCCTAGCGGCCTTGAACGGGGGGGAGCAGTTCTTC. Amino acid sequence: CASSLLAALNGGEQFF.

Only a few counts were recorded for this clonotype. The chain joins TRBV5-1 to TRBJ2-1, with D tentatively TRBD2 (6 bases). V was trimmed by 0 bases and J by 1 base, leaving 11 bases between them. This CDR3 is built from 16 residues. The germline V gene encodes CDR1 SGHRS and CDR2 YFSETQ. The CDR3 is CASSLVGGLSYNEQFF. The CDR3 DNA reads TGCGCCAGCAGCTTGGTGGGGGGTCTATCCTACAATGAGCAGTTCTTC.

This clonotype was detected a few times. The rearrangement links TRBV3-1 to TRBJ1-2; D unresolved. Deletions cut 6 bases from V and 3 bases from J, with 17 bases between. Germline V lookup: CDR1 LGHDT, CDR2 YNNKEL (reference sequence). The CDR3 has 15 amino acids. The CDR3 DNA follows: TGTGCCAGCAGTCCAAGTGGTCCCACCCACTATGGCTACACCTTC. Protein sequence: CASSPSGPTHYGYTF.

The rearrangement links TRBV11-2 to TRBJ2-2; 9 nucleotides match TRBD2. The CDR3 has 18 amino acids. Trimming removed 1 base from V and 0 bases from J; junction bases left unmatched: 6. The germline V gene encodes CDR1 SGHAT and CDR2 FQNNGV. The CDR3 region has the DNA TGTGCCAGCAGCTTAGGTCCGCTAGCGGGGTCGAACACCGGGGAGCTGTTTTTT. Translating gives CASSLGPLAGSNTGELFF.

V and J are TRBV12-3 or TRBV12-4 and TRBJ2-2; possibly TRBD1 or TRBD2 for D (6 bases each). Trimming removed 4 bases from V and 5 bases from J, with 14 bases in between. The CDR3 is 15 residues long. The DNA of the CDR3 is TGTGCCAGCAGTTCCCCGGGGGCGGGAACCGGGGAGCTGTTTTTT. This codes for CASSSPGAGTGELFF.

Ten or more counts support this clonotype. V usage is TRBV5-1 and J usage is TRBJ2-2; 7 nucleotides align to TRBD1. The CDR3 extends over 18 amino acids. Germline V CDR1 and CDR2: SGHRS, YFSETQ. Trimming removed 6 bases from V and 3 bases from J; junction bases left unmatched: 17. In DNA, the CDR3 is TGCGCCAGCAATCCGAGACAGGGAGTCCGTGGGGACACCGGGGAGCTGTTTTTT. Amino acids: CASNPRQGVRGDTGELFF.

This sequence joins TRBV20-1 and TRBJ1-1; TRBD1 matches at 8 bases. This CDR3 comprises 13 residues. In germline, CDR1 is DFQATT, CDR2 SNEGSKA (reference sequence). The junction had 3 bases not matched to a gene; V was cut back by 6 bases and J by 0 bases. CDR3 sequence (DNA): TGCAGTGCCGACAGGGGCATGAACACTGAAGCTTTCTTT. Residues: CSADRGMNTEAFF.

This clonotype was seen a handful of times. This sequence joins TRBV9 and TRBJ2-1; D unresolved. The CDR3 spans 14 residues. Germline CDR1 is SGDLS and CDR2 is YYNGEE. Trimming pared 4 bases from V and 8 bases from J, leaving 16 bases between. The CDR3 is CASSQYGPGDEQFF. CDR3 sequence (DNA): TGTGCCAGCAGCCAATACGGACCCGGCGATGAGCAGTTCTTC.

V is TRBV12-3 or TRBV12-4 and J is TRBJ2-2; TRBD1 matches at 7 bases. The CDR3 is 15 amino acids. Germline trimming cut 3 bases from V and 4 bases from J; bases unmatched to any gene: 5. CDR3 DNA: TGTGCCAGCAGTTTCGAGACAGGGATCACCGGGGAGCTGTTTTTT. Protein: CASSFETGITGELFF.

The rearrangement joins TRBV15 to TRBJ2-6; TRBD2 might be the D (5 bases). The length of the CDR3 is 16 residues. V was clipped by 2 bases and J by 0 bases, with 8 bases between them. Germline loops: CDR1 LNHNV, CDR2 YYDKDF (reference sequence). This chain's CDR3 is CATSRQGGSGANVLTF. DNA of the CDR3: TGTGCCACCAGCAGACAAGGAGGCTCTGGGGCCAACGTCCTGACTTTC. Full variable domain (rest looked up from reference TRBV15 and TRBJ2-6): DAMVIQNPRYQVTQFGKPVTLSCSQTLNHNVMYWYQQKSSQAPKLLFHYYDKDFNNEADTPDNFQSRRPNTSFCFLDIRSPGLGDTAMYLCATSRQGGSGANVLTFGAGSRLTVL.

The CDR3 loop reads CASSPLRKRSSYNEQFF. The CDR3 DNA follows: TGTGCCAGCTCCCCGCTGAGGAAGCGGAGCTCCTACAATGAGCAGTTCTTC. The chain recombines TRBV18 with TRBJ2-1; tentative D call: TRBD2 (5 bases). The CDR3 covers 17 residues. The ends were cut back, 6 bases at V and 0 bases at J, with 18 bases in the middle. CDR1 KGHSH and CDR2 LQKENI come from the germline V gene.